These T cell receptor beta chains were read from a single sample in a study of OX40 agonist ivuxolimab in advanced cancers. Here immunoSEQ multiplex PCR was the method, and the copy in TCRdb shows in-frame clones only, minus some. Here the sample spans 100,000 to 150,000 clones, about 93% being singletons. Material: CD4+ or CD8+ T cells sorted from blood, obtained in a trial of the OX40 agonist ivuxolimab. Source of these receptors: an adult with an advanced solid tumor such as melanoma, head and neck, liver or kidney cancer. CDR3s include the opening cysteine and the closing phenylalanine or tryptophan. A D gene is named only where the DNA matches it firmly. Clone size, where shown, is once, few, many, or a class for clones that have expanded.

CDR3aa: CASSLAGGPNEQFF
CDR3nt: TGTGCCAGCAGTTTAGCGGGAGGGCCTAATGAGCAGTTCTTC
v_gene: TRBV27
d_gene: TRBD2
abundance: NA
j_gene: TRBJ2-1

CDR3aa: CASSQGGNTEAFF
CDR3nt: TGTGCCAGCAGCCAGGGGGGGAACACTGAAGCTTTCTTT
v_gene: TRBV11-3
d_gene: TRBD1
abundance: NA
j_gene: TRBJ1-1

CDR3aa: CASSPDTLNEKLFF
CDR3nt: TGCGCCAGCAGCCCGGACACCCTTAATGAAAAACTGTTTTTT
v_gene: TRBV5-1
d_gene: NA
abundance: once
j_gene: TRBJ1-4

CDR3aa: CAISGKGRTDTYEQYF
CDR3nt: TGTGCCATCAGCGGAAAGGGCAGGACAGATACTTACGAGCAGTACTTC
v_gene: TRBV10-3
d_gene: NA
abundance: NA
j_gene: TRBJ2-7

CDR3aa: CSVRSYNEQFF
CDR3nt: TGCAGCGTAAGATCCTACAATGAGCAGTTCTTC
v_gene: TRBV29-1
d_gene: NA
abundance: NA
j_gene: TRBJ2-1

CDR3aa: CASSLETPRNTEAFF
CDR3nt: TGTGCCAGCAGCTTGGAGACCCCTCGGAACACTGAAGCTTTCTTT
v_gene: TRBV5-6
d_gene: NA
abundance: NA
j_gene: TRBJ1-1

CDR3aa: CASSLRGTGYNYGYTF
CDR3nt: TGCGCCAGCAGCTTGAGGGGGACAGGGTATAACTATGGCTACACCTTC
v_gene: TRBV5-1
d_gene: TRBD1
abundance: NA
j_gene: TRBJ1-2

CDR3aa: CATRQGGRYEQYF
CDR3nt: TGTGCCACACGACAGGGGGGAAGATACGAGCAGTACTTC
v_gene: TRBV11-2
d_gene: TRBD1
abundance: NA
j_gene: TRBJ2-7

CDR3aa: CASSPLSSGNTIYF
CDR3nt: TGTGCCAGCAGCCCCTTGAGCTCTGGAAACACCATATATTTT
v_gene: TRBV7-8
d_gene: NA
abundance: NA
j_gene: TRBJ1-3

CDR3aa: CASSAGLADIQYF
CDR3nt: TGTGCCAGCTCCGCGGGGCTAGCGGACATTCAGTACTTC
v_gene: TRBV25-1
d_gene: TRBD2
abundance: few
j_gene: TRBJ2-4

CDR3aa: CASILNQGSYGYTF
CDR3nt: TGTGCCAGCATCCTCAATCAGGGTAGTTATGGCTACACCTTC
v_gene: TRBV7-2
d_gene: NA
abundance: NA
j_gene: TRBJ1-2

CDR3aa: CASSLDRGNYGYTF
CDR3nt: TGCGCCAGCAGCTTGGATAGGGGAAACTATGGCTACACCTTC
v_gene: TRBV5-1
d_gene: NA
abundance: NA
j_gene: TRBJ1-2

CDR3aa: CSVAIGTGGNQPQHF
CDR3nt: TGCAGCGTTGCCATAGGGACAGGTGGGAATCAGCCCCAGCATTTT
v_gene: TRBV29-1
d_gene: TRBD1
abundance: NA
j_gene: TRBJ1-5

CDR3aa: CATKGQGMVGGNTIYF
CDR3nt: TGTGCCACGAAGGGCCAGGGAATGGTGGGTGGAAACACCATATATTTT
v_gene: TRBV28
d_gene: NA
abundance: NA
j_gene: TRBJ1-3

CDR3aa: CSARHNEKLFF
CDR3nt: TGCAGTGCTAGACATAATGAAAAACTGTTTTTT
v_gene: TRBV20-1
d_gene: NA
abundance: NA
j_gene: TRBJ1-4

CDR3aa: CASSGPGQQETQYF
CDR3nt: TGTGCCAGCAGCGGACCGGGACAGCAAGAGACCCAGTACTTC
v_gene: TRBV7-3
d_gene: TRBD1
abundance: NA
j_gene: TRBJ2-5

CDR3aa: CASSVGGITDTQYF
CDR3nt: TGTGCCAGCAGCGTCGGGGGAATCACAGATACGCAGTATTTT
v_gene: TRBV5-6
d_gene: NA
abundance: NA
j_gene: TRBJ2-3

CDR3aa: CASSAGQGPFYTQYF
CDR3nt: TGTGCCAGCAGCGCGGGACAGGGACCCTTTTATACGCAGTATTTT
v_gene: TRBV7-3
d_gene: TRBD1
abundance: NA
j_gene: TRBJ2-3

CDR3aa: CASSKDSTDTQYF
CDR3nt: TGTGCCAGCAGCAAGGACAGCACAGATACGCAGTATTTT
v_gene: TRBV5-4
d_gene: NA
abundance: NA
j_gene: TRBJ2-3

CDR3aa: CASSSGLAANTGELFF
CDR3nt: TGTGCCAGCAGCTCGGGACTAGCAGCCAACACCGGGGAGCTGTTTTTT
v_gene: TRBV7-2
d_gene: TRBD2
abundance: NA
j_gene: TRBJ2-2

CDR3aa: CASSSGQGAFF
CDR3nt: TGTGCCAGCAGCTCAGGACAGGGGGCTTTCTTT
v_gene: TRBV7-2
d_gene: TRBD1
abundance: NA
j_gene: TRBJ1-1

CDR3aa: CASSLRLEAFF
CDR3nt: TGTGCCAGCAGCCTTCGGCTTGAAGCTTTCTTT
v_gene: TRBV5-6
d_gene: NA
abundance: NA
j_gene: TRBJ1-1

CDR3aa: CASSLDFSNTEAFF
CDR3nt: TGCGCCAGCAGCTTGGACTTCTCGAACACTGAAGCTTTCTTT
v_gene: TRBV5-1
d_gene: NA
abundance: NA
j_gene: TRBJ1-1

CDR3aa: CASSPWGTENTEAFF
CDR3nt: TGCGCCAGCAGTCCCTGGGGGACAGAGAACACTGAAGCTTTCTTT
v_gene: TRBV10-2
d_gene: TRBD1
abundance: NA
j_gene: TRBJ1-1

CDR3aa: CSVAGVDNQPQHF
CDR3nt: TGCAGCGTTGCAGGGGTCGACAATCAGCCCCAGCATTTT
v_gene: TRBV29-1
d_gene: NA
abundance: once
j_gene: TRBJ1-5

CDR3aa: CASSLNRENGELFF
CDR3nt: TGTGCCAGCAGCTTAAACAGGGAGAACGGGGAGCTGTTTTTT
v_gene: TRBV7-3
d_gene: NA
abundance: NA
j_gene: TRBJ2-2

CDR3aa: CASSSSGQGAARGNQPQHF
CDR3nt: TGTGCCAGCAGCTCAAGTGGACAGGGGGCTGCCCGTGGCAATCAGCCCCAGCATTTT
v_gene: TRBV7-8
d_gene: TRBD1
abundance: NA
j_gene: TRBJ1-5

CDR3aa: CASSPPSQAGYGYTF
CDR3nt: TGTGCCAGCTCACCACCTTCCCAGGCTGGATATGGCTACACCTTC
v_gene: TRBV18
d_gene: NA
abundance: NA
j_gene: TRBJ1-2

CDR3aa: CAARDRGPENEQFF
CDR3nt: TGTGCCGCTCGGGACAGGGGGCCGGAAAATGAGCAGTTCTTC
v_gene: TRBV2
d_gene: TRBD1
abundance: NA
j_gene: TRBJ2-1

CDR3aa: CASQQDPGNTIYF
CDR3nt: TGTGCCAGTCAACAGGATCCTGGAAACACCATATATTTT
v_gene: TRBV19
d_gene: NA
abundance: NA
j_gene: TRBJ1-3

CDR3aa: CASSYSTGGDYGYTF
CDR3nt: TGTGCCAGCAGTTACTCGACAGGGGGCGACTATGGCTACACCTTC
v_gene: TRBV6-5
d_gene: TRBD1
abundance: NA
j_gene: TRBJ1-2

CDR3aa: CASNEGAPTEAFF
CDR3nt: TGTGCCAGCAATGAGGGGGCGCCCACTGAAGCTTTCTTT
v_gene: TRBV6-1
d_gene: TRBD1
abundance: NA
j_gene: TRBJ1-1

CDR3aa: CASSSSNTEAFF
CDR3nt: TGTGCCAGCAGTTCAAGTAACACTGAAGCTTTCTTT
v_gene: TRBV28
d_gene: NA
abundance: once
j_gene: TRBJ1-1

CDR3aa: CASSSLNVYEQYF
CDR3nt: TGTGCCAGCAGCTCCCTGAACGTCTACGAGCAGTACTTC
v_gene: TRBV5-6
d_gene: NA
abundance: NA
j_gene: TRBJ2-7

CDR3aa: CASRPPSIHGYTF
CDR3nt: TGTGCCAGCAGACCGCCATCCATCCATGGCTACACCTTC
v_gene: TRBV10-3
d_gene: NA
abundance: NA
j_gene: TRBJ1-2

CDR3aa: CASSLAGDRDTGELFF
CDR3nt: TGTGCCAGCAGCTTAGCGGGGGACAGGGACACCGGGGAGCTGTTTTTT
v_gene: TRBV7-8
d_gene: TRBD1
abundance: NA
j_gene: TRBJ2-2

CDR3aa: CASSLGGPYHYEQYF
CDR3nt: TGTGCCAGTAGTCTCGGGGGGCCCTACCACTACGAGCAGTACTTC
v_gene: TRBV19
d_gene: NA
abundance: NA
j_gene: TRBJ2-7

CDR3aa: CASSRGRGEKLFF
CDR3nt: TGTGCCAGCAGCAGGGGGAGGGGTGAAAAACTGTTTTTT
v_gene: TRBV5-4
d_gene: NA
abundance: NA
j_gene: TRBJ1-4

CDR3aa: CASSLSGTGGIYEQCF
CDR3nt: TGTGCCAGCAGTTTGTCCGGGACAGGGGGAATCTACGAGCAGTGCTTC
v_gene: TRBV28
d_gene: TRBD1
abundance: NA
j_gene: TRBJ2-7

CDR3aa: CASSLDGTRGRQYF
CDR3nt: TGTGCCAGCAGCTTGGATGGGACAAGGGGCCGGCAGTACTTC
v_gene: TRBV5-4
d_gene: NA
abundance: NA
j_gene: TRBJ2-7

CDR3aa: CASNDWTGGSYEQYF
CDR3nt: TGTGCCAGCAACGACTGGACAGGGGGCTCCTACGAGCAGTACTTC
v_gene: TRBV6-6
d_gene: TRBD1
abundance: once
j_gene: TRBJ2-7

CDR3aa: CASSFLTSGRASGTGTDTQYF
CDR3nt: TGTGCCAGCAGTTTCCTGACTAGCGGGAGGGCCAGTGGCACTGGCACAGATACGCAGTATTTT
v_gene: TRBV27
d_gene: TRBD2
abundance: NA
j_gene: TRBJ2-3

CDR3aa: CASSTLAGASYEQYF
CDR3nt: TGTGCCAGCAGCACCCTAGCGGGGGCTTCCTACGAGCAGTACTTC
v_gene: TRBV5-4
d_gene: TRBD2
abundance: NA
j_gene: TRBJ2-7

CDR3aa: CSVTQGASNYGYTF
CDR3nt: TGCAGCGTTACACAGGGGGCCTCTAACTATGGCTACACCTTC
v_gene: TRBV29-1
d_gene: TRBD1
abundance: NA
j_gene: TRBJ1-2

CDR3aa: CASSEGGSPGTQYF
CDR3nt: TGTGCCAGCAGCGAGGGCGGGAGCCCAGGCACCCAGTACTTC
v_gene: TRBV9
d_gene: TRBD2
abundance: NA
j_gene: TRBJ2-5

CDR3aa: CASRGTIGQPQHF
CDR3nt: TGTGCCAGCAGGGGGACAATTGGCCAGCCCCAGCATTTT
v_gene: TRBV6-1
d_gene: NA
abundance: NA
j_gene: TRBJ1-5

CDR3aa: CAWSWTGKYEQYF
CDR3nt: TGTGCCTGGAGTTGGACAGGGAAGTACGAGCAGTACTTC
v_gene: TRBV30
d_gene: TRBD1
abundance: NA
j_gene: TRBJ2-7

CDR3aa: CASSPQTVDQPQHF
CDR3nt: TGTGCCAGCTCACCACAGACGGTGGATCAGCCCCAGCATTTT
v_gene: TRBV18
d_gene: NA
abundance: NA
j_gene: TRBJ1-5

CDR3aa: CASSFAGTAHYGYTF
CDR3nt: TGTGCCAGTAGTTTCGCCGGGACAGCCCACTATGGCTACACCTTC
v_gene: TRBV19
d_gene: TRBD1
abundance: NA
j_gene: TRBJ1-2

CDR3aa: CASSTDRAEQYF
CDR3nt: TGCGCCAGCAGCACGGACAGGGCCGAGCAGTACTTC
v_gene: TRBV5-1
d_gene: TRBD1
abundance: once
j_gene: TRBJ2-7

CDR3aa: CASSILGTYGYTF
CDR3nt: TGTGCCAGTAGTATACTTGGGACATATGGCTACACCTTC
v_gene: TRBV19
d_gene: NA
abundance: NA
j_gene: TRBJ1-2

CDR3aa: CASSGGTVNEQFF
CDR3nt: TGTGCCAGCAGCGGCGGGACAGTCAATGAGCAGTTCTTC
v_gene: TRBV7-7
d_gene: NA
abundance: NA
j_gene: TRBJ2-1

CDR3aa: CASSPRGYSNQPQHF
CDR3nt: TGTGCCAGCAGCCCCCGGGGGTATAGCAATCAGCCCCAGCATTTT
v_gene: TRBV9
d_gene: NA
abundance: NA
j_gene: TRBJ1-5

CDR3aa: CASSEQGRSLYGYTF
CDR3nt: TGTGCCAGCAGTGAACAGGGGAGGTCCCTCTATGGCTACACCTTC
v_gene: TRBV6-1
d_gene: NA
abundance: once
j_gene: TRBJ1-2

CDR3aa: CASSRRTGGSNQPQHF
CDR3nt: TGTGCCAGCTCCCGACGGACAGGGGGGAGCAATCAGCCCCAGCATTTT
v_gene: TRBV18
d_gene: TRBD1
abundance: NA
j_gene: TRBJ1-5